Listed below are T cell receptor beta chains from one sample, sequenced in a study of beta chain features in type 1 diabetes. Assay: immunoSEQ multiplex PCR; the TCRdb copy retains only in-frame clones and omits some. The data show 200,000 to 300,000 clones, roughly 22% seen once. Sample: naive CD4+ T cells from blood. All receptors derive from a woman aged 35 to 49 with type 1 diabetes. Both conserved end residues are part of each CDR3. The D gene is left open where the match is weak. Not all rows give a size; the values are once, few, many and, for expanded clones, a class.

V gene	J gene	clone size	D gene	CDR3 DNA	CDR3 protein
TRBV29-1	TRBJ2-3	NA	TRBD2	TGCAGCGTTGACGGGCTAGCGGGAGGTGGAGATACGCAGTATTTT	CSVDGLAGGGDTQYF
TRBV9	TRBJ2-7	few	TRBD2	TGTGCCAGCAGCGTCGGGACTAGCGGGTCGAGCTCCTACGAGCAGTACTTC	CASSVGTSGSSSYEQYF
TRBV7-2	TRBJ2-3	NA	TRBD1	TGTGCCAGCAGCCCCCCCGGACAGGGAGGACATACGCAGTATTTT	CASSPPGQGGHTQYF
TRBV9	TRBJ1-4	NA	NA	TGTGCCAGCAGCGCAGCAGGCGAAAAACTGTTTTTT	CASSAAGEKLFF
TRBV9	TRBJ2-5	NA	TRBD2	TGTGCCAGCAGCGTAATTAGCGGGAGTGGAGAGACCCAGTACTTC	CASSVISGSGETQYF
TRBV29-1	TRBJ2-3	NA	TRBD2	TGCAGCGAGGGGAGCGGGGGAGATACGCAGTATTTT	CSEGSGGDTQYF
TRBV15	TRBJ2-6	NA	NA	TGTGCCACCAGCAGAGCAGACTCTGGGGCCAACGTCCTGACTTTC	CATSRADSGANVLTF
TRBV25-1	TRBJ1-1	NA	NA	TGTGCCAGCACCCGGACAGCAATGAACACTGAAGCTTTCTTT	CASTRTAMNTEAFF
TRBV5-1	TRBJ2-7	few	NA	TGCGCCAGCGCCCAGGGCGGCTCCTACGAGCAGTACTTC	CASAQGGSYEQYF
TRBV5-1	TRBJ1-2	few	TRBD1	TGCGCCAGCAGCCCTACCGGACAGGGAGACTATGGCTACACCTTC	CASSPTGQGDYGYTF
TRBV4-3	TRBJ2-3	NA	TRBD2	TGCGCCAGCAGCCAAGAAGGAACTAGCGGGAGGGGCACAGATACGCAGTATTTT	CASSQEGTSGRGTDTQYF
TRBV29-1	TRBJ2-7	few	TRBD2	TGCAGCGTTGTGTTAGCGGGCCCTCCGGGGGAGCAGTACTTC	CSVVLAGPPGEQYF
TRBV29-1	TRBJ1-2	NA	NA	TGCAGCGTAGGCACAGGGAACTATGGCTACACCTTC	CSVGTGNYGYTF
TRBV28	TRBJ2-1	NA	NA	TGTGCCAGCACCTCTCACGGCGCGGGTGGATCCTACAATGAGCAGTTCTTC	CASTSHGAGGSYNEQFF
TRBV9	TRBJ2-5	few	NA	TGTGCCAGCGCCGAGGGCTCCGGGACCCAGTACTTC	CASAEGSGTQYF
TRBV19	TRBJ2-7	NA	NA	TGTGCCAGTAGTACCCTAGAGGCCGGTCTATACGAGCAGTACTTC	CASSTLEAGLYEQYF
TRBV15	TRBJ1-6	NA	TRBD1	TGTGCCACCAGCAGAGACGGGACAGAGAATAATTCACCCCTCCACTTT	CATSRDGTENNSPLHF
TRBV18	TRBJ2-7	few	NA	TGTGCCAGCTCTCCCAAGGAACAGGCTGGGTACGAGCAGTACTTC	CASSPKEQAGYEQYF
TRBV7-2	TRBJ2-1	few	TRBD2	TGTGCCAGCAGCCCTGCTAGCGGGAGGTCCTACAATGAGCAGTTCTTC	CASSPASGRSYNEQFF
TRBV19	TRBJ1-2	NA	TRBD1	TGTGCCAGTAGTGCCGGGACAGGGATTGGCTATGGCTACACCTTC	CASSAGTGIGYGYTF
TRBV7-2	TRBJ2-1	NA	TRBD2	TGTGCCAGCCATAGACTAGCGGGGTACAATGAGCAGTTCTTC	CASHRLAGYNEQFF
TRBV5-6	TRBJ1-5	NA	NA	TGTGCCAGCAGCTTCGCGAGCAATCAGCCCCAGCATTTT	CASSFASNQPQHF
TRBV7-9	TRBJ2-5	few	NA	TGTGCCAGCAGCTTAGGGAGCGGCGAGACCCAGTACTTC	CASSLGSGETQYF
TRBV4-2	TRBJ2-3	NA	TRBD2	TGTGCCAGCAGCCTACTGCTAGCGGCGGAAGATACGCAGTATTTT	CASSLLLAAEDTQYF
TRBV7-6	TRBJ1-5	NA	TRBD1	TGTGCCAGCAGCTTGACAGGGGGTAGTCAGCCCCAGCATTTT	CASSLTGGSQPQHF
TRBV7-9	TRBJ1-1	few	NA	TGTGCCAGCAGCTCCTGGAGGGCCGACACTGAAGCTTTCTTT	CASSSWRADTEAFF
TRBV5-4	TRBJ2-5	NA	NA	TGTGCCAGCAGCTCGTACCAAGAGACCCAGTACTTC	CASSSYQETQYF
TRBV7-2	TRBJ2-4	once	TRBD1	TGTGCCAGCAGCTTTCGACAGGGAGCGGACATTCAGTACTTC	CASSFRQGADIQYF